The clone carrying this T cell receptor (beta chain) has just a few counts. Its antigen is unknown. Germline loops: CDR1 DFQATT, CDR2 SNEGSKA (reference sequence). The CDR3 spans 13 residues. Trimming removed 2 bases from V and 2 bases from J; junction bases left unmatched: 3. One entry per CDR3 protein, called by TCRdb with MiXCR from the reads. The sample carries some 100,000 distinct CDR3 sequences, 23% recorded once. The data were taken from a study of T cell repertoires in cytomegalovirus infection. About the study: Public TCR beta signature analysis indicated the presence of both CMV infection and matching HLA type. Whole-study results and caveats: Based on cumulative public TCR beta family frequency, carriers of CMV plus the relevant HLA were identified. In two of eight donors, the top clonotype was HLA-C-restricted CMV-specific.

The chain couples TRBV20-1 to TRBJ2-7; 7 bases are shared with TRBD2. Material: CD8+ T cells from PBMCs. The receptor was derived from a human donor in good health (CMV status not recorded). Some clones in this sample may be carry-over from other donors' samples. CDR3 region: CSARSGNPYEQYF. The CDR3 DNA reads TGCAGTGCTAGAAGCGGGAACCCCTACGAGCAGTACTTC.